What follows are 24 T cell receptor beta chains derived from one specimen sequenced in a study of T cell repertoires in cytomegalovirus infection (dated 2019 in TCRdb). The antigens of these receptors remain unknown. The sequencer listed for this sample is Illumina HiSeq 1500. TCRdb reanalyzed the raw reads on its own, using fastp at Q25 for trimming and MiXCR for clone calling, and kept in-frame beta chains. Here each entry gathers all rows of one CDR3 protein and keeps the most common genes and DNA. The sample table contains roughly 46,000 distinct CDR3 sequences; only one count was recorded for 20% of them. The leading ten clones occupy 15% to 20% of the sample. Sequencing was done on a sample of PBMCs, sequenced either directly or after in vitro stimulation (not recorded which). These receptors were collected from a human donor in good health (CMV status not recorded). Some clones in this sample may be carry-over from other donors' samples.

This clonotype was recorded at least ten times. This chain joins TRBV7-2 and TRBJ2-7; tentatively, D is TRBD2 (5 bases). V lost 5 bases, J lost 6 bases, and 20 bases lay in between. The CDR3 contains 15 residues. The germline gives CDR1 SGHTA, CDR2 FQGNSA. The CDR3 region has the DNA TGTGCCAGCAGCCCCTCTTGGGGTCAGGCGGGCGAGCAGTACTTC. Residues: CASSPSWGQAGEQYF.

This rearrangement joins TRBV19 to TRBJ1-3; possibly TRBD1 for D (5 bases). Germline V gives CDR1 LNHDA, CDR2 SQIVND (reference sequence). CDR3 length: 14 amino acids. The ends were cut back, 5 bases at V and 2 bases at J, with 10 bases in the middle. The CDR3 here is CASSARDPGNTIYF. CDR3 DNA sequence: TGTGCCAGTAGTGCCAGGGATCCTGGAAACACCATATATTTT.

This clonotype has a handful of counts. The chain employs TRBV7-9 and TRBJ2-3; D is unclear. The length of the CDR3 is 13 residues. Germline CDR1 and CDR2: SEHNR and FQNEAQ (reference sequence). Trimming stripped 5 bases from V and 6 bases from J, with 12 bases between. This CDR3 is CASSHLLRDTQYF. For the CDR3, the DNA is TGTGCCAGCAGCCACCTTCTTCGGGATACGCAGTATTTT. Filled out from reference TRBV7-9 and TRBJ2-3, the complete variable domain reads DTGVSQNPRHKITKRGQNVTFRCDPISEHNRLYWYRQTLGQGPEFLTYFQNEAQLEKSRLLSDRFSAERPKGSFSTLEIQRTEQGDSAMYLCASSHLLRDTQYFGPGTRLTVL.

The genes are TRBV6-1 and TRBJ2-7; a possible D gene is TRBD2 (5 bases). This CDR3 is built from 16 residues. The V end lost 5 bases, the J end lost 3 bases, and 20 bases lay between the germline ends. The germline V gene has CDR1 MNHNS and CDR2 SASEGT. As DNA, the CDR3 is TGTGCCAGCAGTAGAAGCGGCGCATGGACGTTCTACGAGCAGTACTTC. Amino acids: CASSRSGAWTFYEQYF.

This clonotype was detected many times. The chain is built from TRBV11-2 and TRBJ2-1, with D possibly being TRBD1 (5 bases). The germline gives CDR1 SGHAT, CDR2 FQNNGV. CDR3 length: 15 residues. Trimming cost V 4 bases and J 6 bases, with 16 bases left between them. This CDR3 reads CASSYRLWGTNEQFF. The CDR3 bases are TGTGCCAGCAGCTACCGGTTGTGGGGCACCAATGAGCAGTTCTTC.

This clonotype was counted only a few times. The chain joins TRBV12-3 or TRBV12-4 to TRBJ1-5, with TRBD1 identical over 7 bases. With 5 bases clipped from V and 7 bases from J, the junction kept 2 bases outside the gene matches. This CDR3 has 12 amino acids. The CDR3 loop is CASSNRGQPQHF. CDR3 sequence (DNA): TGTGCCAGCAGTAACAGGGGCCAGCCCCAGCATTTT.

The sample holds one count of this clonotype. A read error may explain this, as a much larger clone is one base away. This chain connects TRBV12-3 or TRBV12-4 to TRBJ2-1; no reliable D call. There are 12 residues in the CDR3. CDR3 DNA sequence: TGTGCCAGCAGACTCGATCTCAATGAGCAGTCCTTC. It specifies CASRLDLNEQSF.

This clonotype was picked up a small number of times. The CDR3 DNA follows: TGTGCCAGCAGCCCAGGGCGCGACTATGGCTACACCTTC. Translating it yields CASSPGRDYGYTF. This chain joins TRBV12-3 or TRBV12-4 and TRBJ1-2, with a possible D match to TRBD1 (5 bases). V was trimmed by 6 bases and J by 3 bases, leaving 11 bases between them. The CDR3 extends over 13 amino acids.

This chain uses TRBV20-1 with TRBJ2-2; 11 positions agree with TRBD2. V gave up 3 bases and J gave up 0 bases; unmatched junction bases: 9. Germline assignment: CDR1 DFQATT and CDR2 SNEGSKA (reference sequence). This CDR3 has 18 residues. The CDR3 sequence is CSARAGTSGVPNTGELFF. The CDR3 DNA sequence: TGCAGTGCTAGGGCCGGGACTAGCGGAGTCCCGAACACCGGGGAGCTGTTTTTT.

The chain links TRBV20-1 to TRBJ2-7, with a tentative D call TRBD1 (6 bases). Germline loops: CDR1 DFQATT, CDR2 SNEGSKA (reference sequence). The CDR3 extends over 14 amino acids. V gave up 7 bases and J gave up 0 bases, with 16 bases separating them. CDR3 sequence: CSGKRDTNSYEQYF. CDR3 in DNA: TGCAGTGGTAAACGGGACACGAACTCCTACGAGCAGTACTTC.

This clonotype was observed many times. This chain joins TRBV7-2 and TRBJ2-1; TRBD2 matches at 8 bases. After removal of 4 bases from V and 4 bases from J, the junction contained 6 bases not matched to a gene. This CDR3 has 15 residues. The germline V gene has CDR1 SGHTA and CDR2 FQGNSA. CDR3 nucleotide sequence: TGTGCCAGCAGCTCCCGGGGGGGAGGGTACAATGAGCAGTTCTTC. It encodes CASSSRGGGYNEQFF. Complete variable domain (other parts from reference TRBV7-2 and TRBJ2-1): GAGVSQSPSNKVTEKGKDVELRCDPISGHTALYWYRQSLGQGLEFLIYFQGNSAPDKSGLPSDRFSAERTGGSVSTLTIQRTQQEDSAVYLCASSSRGGGYNEQFFGPGTRLTVL.

J is TRBJ2-7 and V is TRBV20-1; 7 bases match TRBD1. Germline V gives CDR1 DFQATT, CDR2 SNEGSKA (reference sequence). Trimming took 3 bases from V and 2 from J; bases not matched to a gene: 7. This CDR3 contains 14 residues. CDR3 protein: CSASRWQGAYEQYF. The CDR3 nucleotides read TGCAGTGCTAGCCGGTGGCAGGGGGCCTACGAGCAGTACTTC.

This clonotype was seen repeatedly, ten times or more. V usage is TRBV2 and J usage is TRBJ2-5; D is uncertain. Trimming removed 8 bases at V and 1 base at J, with 17 bases between. CDR3 length: 15 residues. Germline CDR1 SNHLY, CDR2 FYNNEI. CDR3 sequence: CASETGHGVQETQYF. As DNA, the CDR3 is TGTGCCAGCGAGACCGGGCATGGGGTCCAAGAGACCCAGTACTTC.

The chain is built from TRBV7-8 and TRBJ2-7; D is unresolved. The CDR3 has 16 amino acids. CDR1 and CDR2 from the germline V gene are SGHVS and FQNEAQ. Trimming shortened V by 1 base and J by 3 bases, and 16 bases separated the two germline ends. In nucleotides, the CDR3 is TGTGCCAGCAGCTTAGGTATCGGATTGGGGATCTACGAGCAGTACTTC. Its translation: CASSLGIGLGIYEQYF.

Ten or more counts support this clonotype. V is TRBV19 and J is TRBJ2-1, with D hard to call. The germline CDR1 and CDR2 sequences are LNHDA and SQIVND (reference sequence). The length of the CDR3 is 15 residues. Trimming took 2 bases from V and 6 from J, leaving 14 bases between them. The CDR3 DNA sequence: TGTGCCAGTAGTATAACTAATACGCTAATCAATGAGCAGTTCTTC. As protein: CASSITNTLINEQFF.

This rearrangement joins TRBV4-3 to TRBJ2-2; D not resolved. This CDR3 is built from 15 residues. CDR1 is LGHNA and CDR2 is YSLEER in the germline V gene. Trimming stripped 4 bases from V and 6 bases from J, with 15 bases between. The CDR3, as DNA: TGCGCCAGCAGCCGCAACTCTCAAGTACCCGGGGAGCTGTTTTTT. Translation gives CASSRNSQVPGELFF.

Ten or more counts support this clonotype. V usage is TRBV11-3 and J usage is TRBJ2-2, with 11 nucleotides matching TRBD1. The V segment lost 3 bases and the J segment 4 bases; nucleotides outside the gene matches: 4. This CDR3 comprises 16 residues. In germline, CDR1 is SGHNT, CDR2 YENEEA. CDR3 loop: CASSLEGQGGTGELFF. CDR3 DNA sequence: TGTGCCAGCAGCTTGGAGGGACAGGGGGGCACCGGGGAGCTGTTTTTT.

This sequence joins TRBV12-5 and TRBJ1-4, with D possibly TRBD1 on 5 matching bases. CDR1 LGHNT and CDR2 FRNRAP come from the germline V gene. V shed 1 base and J shed 5 bases, with 5 bases lying between them. This CDR3 is 13 amino acids long. CDR3 nucleotides: TGTGCTAGTGGTTTGGGGGGGAATGAAAAACTGTTTTTT. Its protein product is CASGLGGNEKLFF.

V is TRBV6-6 and J is TRBJ1-1; D is ambiguous. CDR3 size: 14 residues. The ends were cut back, 0 bases at V and 1 base at J, with 6 bases in the middle. The germline V gene encodes CDR1 MNHNY and CDR2 SVGAGI (reference sequence). CDR3 sequence reads: CASSYSLSNTEAFF. CDR3 nucleotide sequence: TGTGCCAGCAGTTACTCGTTGTCGAACACTGAAGCTTTCTTT.

This clonotype has at least ten counts. The chain carries TRBV6-6 and TRBJ2-3; 7 bases match TRBD1. Per germline, CDR1 MNHNY and CDR2 SVGAGI (reference sequence). Losses at the gene ends were 0 bases for V and 0 bases for J; bases not matched to a gene: 18. CDR3 length equals 21 residues. This CDR3 reads CASSYSPILKTGEGSTDTQYF. For the CDR3, the DNA is TGTGCCAGCAGTTACTCCCCAATCCTTAAAACAGGGGAAGGTAGCACAGATACGCAGTATTTT.

CDR3 sequence (DNA): TGTGCCAGCAGTTCCGCTATGAGGCAGCCCCAGCATTTT. This gives the protein CASSSAMRQPQHF. The chain has TRBV12-3 or TRBV12-4 and TRBJ1-5; D call uncertain. The CDR3 consists of 13 residues. Trimming stripped 4 bases from V and 7 bases from J, with 11 bases between.

This chain joins TRBV20-1 and TRBJ2-7; 9 bases are a match to TRBD2. The CDR3 totals 10 residues. Germline loops: CDR1 DFQATT, CDR2 SNEGSKA (reference sequence). The CDR3 is CSAKLAGRCV. The CDR3 nucleotides read TGCAGTGCTAAACTAGCGGGCCGGTGCGTC.

The chain employs TRBV4-2 and TRBJ1-2; D is undetermined. The V gene lost 5 bases and the J gene lost 2 bases, with 12 bases spanning the gap. Per the germline V gene, CDR1 is LGHNA and CDR2 is YNFKEQ. The CDR3 extends over 14 amino acids. CDR3 bases: TGTGCCAGCAGCTACGAGGGTGGGAACTATGGCTACACCTTC. Its translation is CASSYEGGNYGYTF.

The chain is built from TRBV5-1 and TRBJ2-1; 7 bases map to TRBD2. This CDR3 has 15 residues. Trimming removed 1 base from V and 6 bases from J; junction bases left unmatched: 7. Per germline, CDR1 SGHRS and CDR2 YFSETQ. CDR3 nucleotide sequence: TGCGCCAGCAGCTTGATACTAGCGCCAGGCAATGAGCAGTTCTTC. This sequence encodes CASSLILAPGNEQFF.